This passage covers 8 T cell receptor beta chains from one sample sequenced in a study of blood T cell repertoires in COVID-19. The assay was immunoSEQ multiplex PCR, and TCRdb's table has in-frame clones only and misses some. The table lists 120,000 or so clones, nearly 90% of them singletons, with 4.8% in the top ten. The sample taken for sequencing was peripheral blood. The origin of the receptors is a human donor in a cohort sampled during active COVID-19.

The gene calls are TRBV7-9 and TRBJ2-1, with 8 bases identical to TRBD2. Germline CDR1 and CDR2: SEHNR and FQNEAQ (reference sequence). The CDR3 covers 17 residues. The V and J ends lost 4 bases and 6 bases, in that order; junction bases with no gene match: 14. Here the CDR3 reads CASSWWSGTSITNEQFF. The CDR3 nucleotides are TGTGCCAGCAGCTGGTGGAGCGGGACTAGTATAACCAATGAGCAGTTCTTC.

This chain connects TRBV7-6 to TRBJ2-2, with D possibly matching TRBD2 (6 bases). This CDR3 has 15 residues. Germline CDR1 and CDR2: SGHVS and FNYEAQ. V was cut by 1 base and J by 7 bases, with 13 bases left in between. The CDR3 region has the DNA TGTGCCAGCAGCTTAGTAGCATCCGGGGGCGGGGAGCTGTTTTTT. This translates into CASSLVASGGGELFF.

This chain uses TRBV7-8 with TRBJ2-2, with 13 bases identical to TRBD2. The CDR3 sequence is 18 residues long. V was clipped by 5 bases and J by 5 bases; unmatched bases: 11. Germline CDR1 SGHVS, CDR2 FQNEAQ. This chain's CDR3 is CASSIRGLAGVGTGELFF. The CDR3 coding sequence is TGTGCCAGCAGCATCCGTGGACTAGCGGGAGTGGGGACCGGGGAGCTGTTTTTT.

The chain combines TRBV30 with TRBJ2-7, with 10 bases lining up with TRBD1. The CDR3 contains 12 residues. CDR1 and CDR2 from the germline V gene are GTSNPN and SVGIG (reference sequence). The V gene end was trimmed by 8 bases and the J gene end by 3 bases; junction bases not matched to a gene: 4. DNA for the CDR3: TGTGCCGCGGGACAGGGGTACTACGAGCAGTACTTC. It codes for CAAGQGYYEQYF.

The count of this clone is one. This CDR3 reads CASSSPFGGAGSEAFF. The CDR3 region has the DNA TGTGCCAGCAGTTCTCCCTTTGGAGGGGCTGGCTCTGAAGCTTTCTTT. V and J are TRBV6-5 and TRBJ1-1, with a tentative D call TRBD1 (5 bases). The V end was cut by 4 bases, the J end by 6 bases, with 21 bases between. The CDR3 contains 16 residues. Germline assignment: CDR1 MNHEY and CDR2 SVGAGI.

V gene TRBV4-2 combines with J gene TRBJ2-5; possible D gene TRBD2, 7 bases. The germline CDR1 and CDR2 sequences are LGHNA and YNFKEQ. The CDR3 runs to 16 residues. V was cut by 1 base and J by 5 bases, with 17 bases left in between. For the CDR3, the DNA is TGTGCCAGCAGCCAAGGGGGGGGCCCATTGTGGGAGACCCAGTACTTC. Translation gives CASSQGGGPLWETQYF.

V usage is TRBV3-1 (or the pseudogene TRBV3-2) and J usage is TRBJ2-1, with D perhaps matching TRBD2 (5 bases). CDR1 and CDR2 (germline): LGHDT, YNNKEL (reference sequence). V was trimmed by 3 bases and J by 4 bases, leaving 10 bases between them. The CDR3 sequence is 14 residues long. The DNA of the CDR3 is TGTGCCAGCAGCCAGAGTCGGGATTACAATGAGCAGTTCTTC. Its protein product is CASSQSRDYNEQFF.

The gene calls are TRBV3-1 (or the pseudogene TRBV3-2) and TRBJ2-4, with TRBD1 identical over 9 bases. The CDR3 extends over 18 amino acids. In germline, CDR1 is LGHDT, CDR2 YNNKEL (reference sequence). V lost 5 bases and J lost 1; bases outside the gene matches: 12. DNA for the CDR3: TGTGCCAGCAGCAGTCGGACAGGGGTCGGAAGGGCCAAAAACATTCAGTACTTC. It translates to CASSSRTGVGRAKNIQYF.